The 15 T cell receptor beta chains reported below all come from one sample, sequenced in a study of blood T cell repertoires in COVID-19. Assay: immunoSEQ multiplex PCR; the TCRdb copy retains only in-frame clones and omits some. Among approximately 290,000 clones, roughly 84% were seen once, and the ten largest hold around 14%. The sequencing sample was made of peripheral blood. Source of these receptors: a person between 65 and 80 years old with COVID-19, enrolled during active disease.

This clone appeared once. The chain joins TRBV3-1 (or the pseudogene TRBV3-2) to TRBJ2-5; TRBD2 is a possible D gene (7 bases). Trimming removed 3 bases at V and 5 bases at J, with 19 bases between. Germline V gene sequence: CDR1 LGHDT, CDR2 YNNKEL (reference sequence). The CDR3 loop spans 16 amino acids. CDR3 in DNA: TGTGCCAGCAGCCACGAGGGGACACCCGGGAGGGAGACCCAGTACTTC. Translating it yields CASSHEGTPGRETQYF.

The genes are TRBV9 and TRBJ1-6; D is possibly TRBD1 (5 bases). The ends were cut back, 3 bases at V and 9 bases at J, with 19 bases in the middle. CDR1 is SGDLS and CDR2 is YYNGEE in the germline V gene. The CDR3 has 16 residues. The CDR3 DNA reads TGTGCCAGCAGCGCCACACAAACAGGTTTTGGTTCACCCCTCCACTTT. It translates to CASSATQTGFGSPLHF.

The chain links TRBV10-3 to TRBJ2-1, with 7 bases lining up with TRBD2. Germline V gene sequence: CDR1 ENHRY, CDR2 SYGVKD. J lost 9 bases, V lost 6 bases, and 17 bases had no gene match. The CDR3 is 16 residues long. This CDR3 reads CAISKGEGPTSSEQFF. The DNA for the CDR3 is TGTGCCATCAGCAAAGGGGAGGGGCCGACCAGCAGTGAGCAGTTCTTC.

This chain links TRBV5-6 with TRBJ1-6, with 9 bases that match TRBD1. The V and J ends lost 5 bases and 0 bases, in that order; junction bases with no gene match: 3. The length of the CDR3 is 16 residues. Germline CDR1 reads SGHDT; CDR2 reads YYEEEE. The CDR3 DNA sequence: TGTGCCAGCAGTCCGACAGGGGGCTCCTATAATTCACCCCTCCACTTT. It encodes CASSPTGGSYNSPLHF.

V and J are TRBV7-6 and TRBJ2-1, with a weak D call TRBD2 (6 bases). CDR1 and CDR2 (germline): SGHVS, FNYEAQ. The CDR3 length is 15 residues. Trimming cost V 1 base and J 10 bases, with 17 bases left between them. For the CDR3, the DNA is TGTGCCAGCAGCTTAGTTGCGGGAATTCTACAGGAGCAGTTCTTC. Translated: CASSLVAGILQEQFF.

The rearrangement uses TRBV9 and TRBJ1-4, with D uncertain. Germline V gives CDR1 SGDLS, CDR2 YYNGEE. The CDR3 loop spans 15 amino acids. V was trimmed by 4 bases and J by 0 bases, leaving 10 bases between them. The CDR3 sequence is CASSPHSATNEKLFF. The CDR3 DNA reads TGTGCCAGCAGCCCCCACAGTGCAACTAATGAAAAACTGTTTTTT.

The chain carries TRBV6-2 or TRBV6-3 and TRBJ1-1, with D perhaps matching TRBD1 (5 bases). Germline CDR1 is MNHEY and CDR2 is SVGEGT. V lost 6 bases, J lost 3 bases, and 11 bases lay in between. The CDR3 contains 13 residues. CDR3 nucleotides: TGTGCCAGCAGCTTACAGGATTACACTGAAGCTTTCTTT. Protein sequence: CASSLQDYTEAFF.

CDR3 DNA: TGTGCCAGCACCAAGGACAGGCCGAACACCGGGGAGCTGTTTTTT. It encodes CASTKDRPNTGELFF. The chain links TRBV27 to TRBJ2-2, with 7 bases fitting TRBD1. With V trimmed by 7 bases and J by 0 bases, 5 bases remained unmatched. Germline CDR1 reads MNHEY; CDR2 reads SMNVEV (reference sequence). The CDR3 extends over 15 amino acids.

V is TRBV28 and J is TRBJ2-7; D gene unclear. CDR3 length: 15 amino acids. CDR1 is MDHEN and CDR2 is SYDVKM in the germline V gene. Trimming removed 1 base at V and 0 bases at J, with 10 bases between. The CDR3 spells CASSLFVSSSYEQYF. CDR3 coding DNA: TGTGCCAGCAGTTTATTTGTCTCGAGCTCCTACGAGCAGTACTTC.

The rearrangement links TRBV7-2 to TRBJ1-2; perhaps TRBD1 as D (6 bases). Germline CDR1 SGHTA, CDR2 FQGNSA. V gave up 6 bases and J gave up 2 bases, with 13 bases separating them. The CDR3 loop spans 14 amino acids. The CDR3 region is CASRVPGGNYGYTF. DNA of the CDR3: TGTGCCAGCAGAGTCCCGGGGGGCAACTATGGCTACACCTTC.

As regards this clone: One end of the junction does not line up with germline, which may come from a read error. This chain connects TRBV5-4 to TRBJ1-1; weak D call: TRBD1 (5 bases). The CDR3 is made up of 14 amino acids. CDR1 and CDR2 (germline): SGHNT, YYREEE (reference sequence). The CDR3 sequence: CASSPGVGNAEAFF. CDR3 bases: TGTGCCAGCAGCCCGGGGGTAGGGAACGCTGAAGCTTTCTTT.

This chain joins TRBV27 and TRBJ2-1; TRBD2 agrees at 8 bases. Germline loops: CDR1 MNHEY, CDR2 SMNVEV (reference sequence). The CDR3 consists of 15 residues. J was trimmed by 7 bases and V by 2 bases; bases with no gene match: 7. CDR3 protein: CASSLPAGVKNEQFF. The CDR3 DNA follows: TGTGCCAGCAGTTTACCAGCGGGAGTTAAGAATGAGCAGTTCTTC.

V and J are TRBV5-1 and TRBJ1-3; TRBD1 is a possible D gene (6 bases). The germline V and J ends were trimmed by 0 bases and 4 bases, with 11 bases remaining between them. The CDR3 has 15 amino acids. Germline V gene sequence: CDR1 SGHRS, CDR2 YFSETQ. CDR3 amino acids: CASSLEQGQGNTIYF. The CDR3 nucleotides are TGCGCCAGCAGCTTGGAACAGGGTCAGGGAAACACCATATATTTT. Full variable domain (missing parts from reference TRBV5-1 and TRBJ1-3): KAGVTQTPRYLIKTRGQQVTLSCSPISGHRSVSWYQQTPGQGLQFLFEYFSETQRNKGNFPGRFSGRQFSNSRSEMNVSTLELGDSALYLCASSLEQGQGNTIYFGEGSWLTVV.

The chain joins TRBV19 to TRBJ2-1; tentatively, D is TRBD2 (7 bases). This CDR3 region has 15 residues. Germline V gives CDR1 LNHDA, CDR2 SQIVND (reference sequence). Deletions cut 10 bases from V and 5 bases from J, with 21 bases between. The CDR3 here is CATGKQGGRHNEQFF. As DNA, the CDR3 is TGTGCCACAGGTAAACAGGGAGGGCGGCACAATGAGCAGTTCTTC.

This chain joins TRBV3-1 (or the pseudogene TRBV3-2) and TRBJ1-2; 7 bases line up with TRBD1. CDR3 length: 14 residues. V lost 0 bases and J lost 8; bases outside the gene matches: 6. Germline V gives CDR1 LGHDT, CDR2 YNNKEL (reference sequence). The CDR3 protein is CASSQENRGQGYTF. DNA for the CDR3: TGTGCCAGCAGCCAAGAAAACAGGGGTCAGGGCTACACCTTC.